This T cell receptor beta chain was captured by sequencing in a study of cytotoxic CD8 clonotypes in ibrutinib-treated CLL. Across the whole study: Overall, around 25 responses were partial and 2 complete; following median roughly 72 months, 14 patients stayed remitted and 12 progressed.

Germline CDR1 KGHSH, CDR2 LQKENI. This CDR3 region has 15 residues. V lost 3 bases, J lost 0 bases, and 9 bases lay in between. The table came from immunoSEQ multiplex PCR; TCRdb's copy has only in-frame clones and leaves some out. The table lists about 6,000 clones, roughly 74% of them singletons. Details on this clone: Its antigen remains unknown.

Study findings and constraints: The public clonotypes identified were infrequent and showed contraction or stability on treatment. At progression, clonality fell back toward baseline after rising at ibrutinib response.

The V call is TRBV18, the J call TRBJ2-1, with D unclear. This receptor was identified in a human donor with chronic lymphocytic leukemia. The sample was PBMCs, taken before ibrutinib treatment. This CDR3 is CASSPDGFSYNEQFF. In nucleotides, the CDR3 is TGTGCCAGCTCACCCGACGGCTTCTCCTACAATGAGCAGTTCTTC.